This T cell receptor (beta chain) was profiled in a study of T cell changes during pregnancy in multiple sclerosis. TCRdb's copy holds only in-frame clones and misses some; the assay was immunoSEQ multiplex PCR. The sample has some 70,000 clones; 90% are singletons. This clone was seen more than once but under ten times. V lost 4 bases and J lost 1, with 10 bases in between. From germline, CDR1 is KGHSH and CDR2 LQKENI. The CDR3 spans 14 residues. The receptor's source is a female donor in good health, enrolled as a control in a pregnancy study. This material consisted of peripheral blood, taken after pregnancy. The chain employs TRBV18 and TRBJ1-1; D call uncertain. The CDR3 bases are TGTGCCAGCTCACTCCGGTCTGCGAACACTGAAGCTTTCTTT. This sequence encodes CASSLRSANTEAFF.